This T cell receptor beta chain was captured in a study of T-cell reconstitution after alpha-beta-depleted transplantation in children (TCRdb year 2016). Regarding the study in general: T-cell immune reconstitution after TCRalphabeta/CD19-depleted allogeneic hematopoietic cell transplantation in children was quantitatively tracked in the study by means of TCR repertoire profiling. Findings and caveats that apply to the study as a whole: Over subsequent months, a decline in hyperexpanded clone frequencies was noted, and after one year, T-cell counts and TCRbeta diversity were mostly ascribed to newly produced T cells. The apparently early alphabetaT-cell count recovery about two months after transplant was reportedly dependent on only several hundred rapidly expanded clones derived from non-depleted graft cells. The high TCRbeta diversity at day 60 in some patients was ascribed to recipient T cells and intrathymic progenitors that had survived conditioning.

The CDR3 numbers 13 residues from cysteine through phenylalanine. The retained sequence is limited to the CDR3, 39 bases, with the frame set at the first base. V is shortened by 2 bases, J by 7 bases, and the region joining them spans 9 bases. As encoded in the germline V gene (reference sequence), CDR1 is SEHNR while CDR2 is FQNEAQ. The meaning of the sample's treatment or condition label: allogeneic hematopoietic cell transplantation with graft depleted of TCRalphabeta T cells and CD19 B cells. Transplant recipients were children who received TCRalphabeta/CD19-depleted allogeneic hematopoietic cell grafts. In the case of this clonotype: The clone's antigen remains unknown. No much larger clone is present one base from it, and per-base qualities are unavailable.

The library was generated by PCR. The sequencer was an Illumina HiSeq 2500. TCR libraries were prepared with molecular barcoding, using unique molecular identifiers to normalize TCRbeta repertoire quantification. The public reads were run again by TCRdb, first through fastp at Q25 and then through MiXCR, and only productive beta chains were kept. Identical CDR3 proteins give one entry, which carries the most common genes and DNA. This sample gives 200,000 to 250,000 distinct CDR3 sequences in total; about 23% of them show up just once. The ten largest clonotypes hold about 2.6% of the sample. The receptor's source is a girl aged 2 to 9 with Fanconi anemia, due to receive a stem cell transplant. The chain is encoded by TRBV7-9 joined to TRBJ1-5; the D gene cannot be resolved reliably. The sample consisted of PBMCs, taken before TCRalphabeta/CD19-depleted stem cell transplant. The sequenced DNA: TGTGCCAGCAGCTTAACTACCGGGCAGCCCCAGCATTTT. Its protein product is CASSLTTGQPQHF.